This TCR beta chain is drawn from a study of blood T cell repertoires in COVID-19. Study summary: The analysed material was cDNA or gDNA that came from T cells, B-cell-depleted T cells, or PBMCs.

Authors' methods: How many nucleated cells were present was estimated from reference gene primer amplification. TCRdb keeps only in-frame clones here, not all; method: immunoSEQ multiplex PCR. D and trimming come from the DNA, and the V and J calls and clone size come from that table. Of approximately 79,000 clones listed, around 84% are singletons. V was cut by 1 base and J by 5 bases, with 11 bases left in between. This CDR3 has 14 residues. The germline V gene encodes CDR1 SGHTA and CDR2 FQGTGA. This receptor was taken from a woman in her fifties or sixties with acute or convalescent COVID-19. V gene TRBV7-3 combines with J gene TRBJ2-5, with D unclear. Sequenced sample: peripheral blood. The CDR3 DNA is TGTGCCAGCAGCTTAATGGGTGAGGTTGAGACCCAGTACTTC. This sequence encodes CASSLMGEVETQYF. Complete variable domain (other parts from reference TRBV7-3 and TRBJ2-5): GAGVSQTPSNKVTEKGKYVELRCDPISGHTALYWYRQSLGQGPEFLIYFQGTGAADDSGLPNDRFFAVRPEGSVSTLKIQRTERGDSAVYLCASSLMGEVETQYFGPGTRLLVL.